This T cell receptor (beta chain) originates from a study of blood T cell repertoires in COVID-19 (dated by TCRdb to the early 2020s). Regarding the study in general: Samples from collaborators originated in the United States, Italy and Spain and spanned both the acute and convalescent phases of COVID-19. The dataset comprised deeply sampled blood TCRbeta repertoires from subjects exposed to, actively infected with, or recovered from COVID-19. The repertoires were released in a freely available public database meant as a resource for research on the immune response to SARS-CoV-2. Samples came from the ongoing ImmuneRACE study (first 160 participants) plus 1,254 subjects from 6 global collaborators. The sample metadata nearly always contained a de-identified subject ID, COVID-19 status, age in years and sex. HLA class I and class II types, where available, came from metadata supplied by the sample provider rather than from assay-based typing. The material from the prospective study consisted of cDNA or gDNA derived from T cells, B-cell-depleted T cells, or PBMCs. Study-wide findings and limitations: How much clinical and demographic metadata was included differed by source and by participant, and the metadata was provided uncurated.

The collaborating institutions used their own protocols to collect whole blood in K2EDTA tubes. For TCRbeta analysis, collaborators shipped samples as frozen whole blood, isolated PBMCs, or DNA extracted from either of those sample types. This clone was seen more than once but under ten times. Its antigen is still unknown. Within one base of it there is no much larger clone, and no base qualities were kept. TCRbeta CDR3 regions were amplified from genomic DNA by means of the immunoSEQ Assay, a bias-controlled multiplex PCR. The paper's data handling went like this. The number of nucleated cells in each sample was estimated by amplification of reference gene primers within the assay. To quantify the absolute abundance of each unique TCRbeta CDR3 rearrangement, sequence reads were collapsed and filtered. For each sample, productive Simpson clonality was calculated as the square root of Simpson's diversity index over productive rearrangements. The clones in this table, taken by TCRdb from immuneACCESS, are in-frame only. Not every clone is retained; where verified, under half of the shortfall comes from an unresolved V gene, and the cause of the rest is unknown. V and J calls and clone size follow that table, whereas D and trimming were derived from the DNA. Across this sample there are around 230,000 clones, with roughly 80% seen only once. Jointly, the top ten make up 9.6% of the sample.

For CDR1 and CDR2, the germline V gene lists LGHNT and FRNRAP. The CDR3 has 13 amino acids, counting the end cysteine and phenylalanine. The DNA shown is the 39-base CDR3, in frame from base 1. V is cut by 1 base and J by 9 bases, and the space between the germline ends is 7 bases. This TCR derives from a woman older than 75 with acute or convalescent COVID-19. Input material: peripheral blood. The receptor chain draws on TRBV12-5 and TRBJ1-6, and the D gene may be TRBD1, 5 bases matching. At the DNA level, the sequence is TGTGCTAGTGGTTTGGACGACAGTTCACCCCTCCACTTT. Its coded protein is CASGLDDSSPLHF.